Many counts were recorded for the clone carrying this TCR beta chain. This record belongs to a study of T cells after yellow fever vaccination. Germline V gene lookup returns CDR1 MGHDK and CDR2 SYGVNS. V lost 1 base and J lost 3, with 26 bases in between. The CDR3 has 20 residues. TCRdb used MiXCR to reprocess the 5' RACE reads, holding one entry per CDR3 protein. The table has approximately 250,000 distinct CDR3 sequences, more than 3.5% seen once. The source of this sequence is a man between 18 and 35 years old who received the YFV17D yellow fever vaccine. Sample: PBMCs, taken 15 days after the yellow fever booster vaccination. The V call is TRBV25-1, the J call TRBJ2-3; D may be TRBD2 (7 bases). The CDR3 protein is CASSESQGRGPPRGTDTQYF. CDR3 coding DNA: TGTGCCAGCAGTGAATCCCAGGGGCGGGGGCCACCCCGGGGAACAGATACGCAGTATTTT.